A selection of T cell receptor beta chains follows, all from one sample in a study of T cell changes during pregnancy in multiple sclerosis. Libraries were prepared by immunoSEQ multiplex PCR; TCRdb keeps only in-frame clonotypes and omits some of them. The data show 40,000 to 60,000 clones, 91% seen once. The sample here was CD8+ T cells from peripheral blood mononuclear cells, taken in the second trimester of pregnancy. The receptors derive from a female donor with multiple sclerosis, enrolled in a pregnancy study. The CDR3 runs from the conserved cysteine through the conserved F or W. Fields, in order: J gene, D gene, V gene, clone size, CDR3 DNA, CDR3 protein. D genes are given only for firm matches. Size values are once, few and many counts, or a class for expanded clones, and some rows have none.

>TRBJ1-1|-|TRBV7-2|few
TGTGCCAGCAGCGCAAGTCTGGGGGGTAACACTGAAGCTTTCTTT
CASSASLGGNTEAFF
>TRBJ2-1|-|TRBV6-4|-
TGTGCCAGCAGTGACGGGGCAGGCCCGAGTGAGCAGTTCTTC
CASSDGAGPSEQFF
>TRBJ2-2|TRBD1|TRBV7-9|-
TGTGCCAGCAGCTTAGCAAGACAGGGGATCACCGGGGAGCTGTTTTTT
CASSLARQGITGELFF
>TRBJ2-1|TRBD2|TRBV7-3|-
TGTGCCAGCAGCCTAGCGGGGGAAAATGAGCAGTTCTTC
CASSLAGENEQFF
>TRBJ2-1|TRBD2|TRBV27|-
TGTGCCAGCAGCTCAGACTTGGGACTAGCCTACAATGAGCAGTTCTTC
CASSSDLGLAYNEQFF
>TRBJ1-1|-|TRBV7-9|-
TGTGCCAGCAACTTCGGGGAGGGGTCCACTGAAGCTTTCTTT
CASNFGEGSTEAFF
>TRBJ2-5|-|TRBV9|-
TGTGCCAGCAGCGTAGGAACAGGCACAGGAGAGACCCAGTACTTC
CASSVGTGTGETQYF
>TRBJ1-1|-|TRBV9|-
TGTGCCAGTTCCGCGGAGGGAGGAGGTACGAACTCCACGTGCACTGAAGCTTTCTTT
CASSAEGGGTNSTCTEAFF
>TRBJ2-7|TRBD1|TRBV2|-
TGTGCCAGCAGTGAAGGTACAGGGGGCTTTTACGAGCAGTACTTC
CASSEGTGGFYEQYF
>TRBJ2-1|TRBD2|TRBV19|-
TGTGCCAGTAGTATAAGCGGGGGGGCCGGGAATGAGCAGTTCTTC
CASSISGGAGNEQFF
>TRBJ1-1|-|TRBV29-1|-
TGCAGCACCCCCACGGGGACTGAAGCTTTCTTT
CSTPTGTEAFF
>TRBJ2-5|TRBD1|TRBV5-4|-
TGTGCCAGCAGCTTGACTGACAGGGGGCAGGAGACCCAGTACTTC
CASSLTDRGQETQYF
>TRBJ2-1|-|TRBV28|once
TGTGCCAGCAGTTTCGGCTCCCTTGAGGGCCCCACTACTAATGAGCAGTTCTTC
CASSFGSLEGPTTNEQFF
>TRBJ1-6|-|TRBV6-5|-
TGTGCCAGCAGTTACCCCCCGGGGGGTAATTCACCCCTCCACTTT
CASSYPPGGNSPLHF
>TRBJ1-4|-|TRBV6-6|-
TGTGCCAGCAGTTATCCAGGGGAGGAAAAACTGTTTTTT
CASSYPGEEKLFF
>TRBJ1-2|-|TRBV5-6|-
TGTGCCAGCAGCTGGGGAGGGAGCGATGGCTACACCTTC
CASSWGGSDGYTF
>TRBJ1-4|-|TRBV19|-
TGTGCCAGCTCGATTTGGGGGGTTCCTAATGAAAAACTGTTTTTT
CASSIWGVPNEKLFF
>TRBJ2-3|TRBD2|TRBV4-1|-
TGCGCCAGCAGCCAAGAGGGAGGGAGCACAGATACGCAGTATTTT
CASSQEGGSTDTQYF
>TRBJ2-1|-|TRBV27|-
TGTGCCAGCAGTTTAACGAGACAGCTAGTCTCCTACAATGAGCAGTTCTTC
CASSLTRQLVSYNEQFF
>TRBJ2-1|TRBD1|TRBV13|-
TGTGCCAGCAGCTCTGACAGGGAGACTAACAATGAGCAGTTCTTC
CASSSDRETNNEQFF
>TRBJ2-3|-|TRBV7-3|-
TGTGCCAGCAGCCCGACAAACACATACCCTCCAGATACGCAGTATTTT
CASSPTNTYPPDTQYF
>TRBJ1-1|-|TRBV25-1|few
TGTGCCAGCAGTTGGACTGTCGACTCTGAAGCTTTCTTT
CASSWTVDSEAFF